This is a list of T cell receptor beta chains from one sample in a study of T cell repertoires in cytomegalovirus infection. TCRdb itself ran the reads through MiXCR, one entry per CDR3 protein. The sample holds 800,000 to 950,000 distinct CDR3 sequences; 30% to 35% are singletons and the top ten take over 10%. No antigen has been identified for these receptors. Source: cultured CD8+ T cells from PBMCs, taken from culture after CMV antigen stimulation. The origin of the receptors is a human donor in good health (CMV status not recorded). Some clones in this sample may be carry-over from other donors' samples. The CDR3 runs from the conserved cysteine through the conserved F or W. D genes are given only for firm matches. Size tells how often a clone was seen (once, few, many) or the class of an expanded clone, and some rows leave it out.

V gene,D gene,clone size,J gene,CDR3 DNA,CDR3 protein
TRBV7-9,TRBD2,NA,TRBJ2-7,TGTGCCAGCAGCCCCGGGACTAGCGTAAGCTACGAGCAGTACTTC,CASSPGTSVSYEQYF
TRBV4-3,NA,few,TRBJ1-1,TGCGCCAGCAGCCAAGGGGCAGGGGAGAACACTGAAGCTTTCTTT,CASSQGAGENTEAFF
TRBV20-1,NA,few,TRBJ2-5,TGCAGTGCTAGAGCCATCACAGGGTCTCGGGAGACCCAGTACTTC,CSARAITGSRETQYF
TRBV7-2,NA,many,TRBJ2-5,TGTGCCAGCAGCTCGACGGAGACCCAGTACTTC,CASSSTETQYF
TRBV7-9,NA,NA,TRBJ2-2,TGTGCCAGCAGTCTACGGGACACTTACACCGGGGAGCTGTTTTTT,CASSLRDTYTGELFF
TRBV3-1,TRBD2,few,TRBJ2-7,TGTGCCAGCAGCCAAACTGATAGCGGGGGAGGCTTGGCGCAGTACTTC,CASSQTDSGGGLAQYF
TRBV6-2/TRBV6-3,NA,NA,TRBJ2-3,TGTGCCAGCAGTTACAGGCTAGCTAGCACAGATACGCAGTATTTT,CASSYRLASTDTQYF
TRBV29-1,NA,few,TRBJ2-1,TGCAGCGTTAACAGCTACAATGAGCAGTTCTTC,CSVNSYNEQFF
TRBV20-1,NA,NA,TRBJ2-5,TGCAGTGCTAGATATGGCAACACCGAAGAGACCCAGTACTTC,CSARYGNTEETQYF
TRBV6-5,NA,many,TRBJ2-3,TGTGCCAGCAGTTACGGCAGGTATCTCACAGATACGCAGTATTTT,CASSYGRYLTDTQYF
TRBV24-1,NA,NA,TRBJ1-2,TGTGCCACCAGTGATAAGGCCGGGGGGATCTATGGCTACACCTTC,CATSDKAGGIYGYTF
TRBV5-1,TRBD1,NA,TRBJ2-5,TGCGCCAGCGATAGAGGGGACAGAGCCCTTCAAGAGACCCAGTACTTC,CASDRGDRALQETQYF
TRBV7-4,TRBD2,NA,TRBJ2-1,TGTGCCAGCAGCTGGGACGAGGGCTGGGAGGGATACAATAAGCAGTTCTTC,CASSWDEGWEGYNKQFF
TRBV12-3/TRBV12-4,TRBD1,few,TRBJ2-7,TGTGCCAGCAGTCTGGACAGGGAAAACCTCGGAAAATCCTACGAGCAGTACTTC,CASSLDRENLGKSYEQYF
TRBV6-5,NA,NA,TRBJ1-1,TGTGCCAGCAGTCTAGAACAGGTTCCGAACACTGAAGCTTTCTTT,CASSLEQVPNTEAFF
TRBV7-9,NA,few,TRBJ2-2,TGTGCCAGCAGCTTCGGAGGATTAAACGGGGAGCTGTTTTTT,CASSFGGLNGELFF
TRBV7-9,NA,few,TRBJ1-4,TGTGCCAGCAGCCGCACCGACAAAAAACTGTTTTTT,CASSRTDKKLFF
TRBV7-9,NA,NA,TRBJ2-3,TGTGCCAGCAGCTTATCCGAAACTTATACGCAGTATTTT,CASSLSETYTQYF
TRBV4-1,NA,NA,TRBJ2-2,TGCGCCAGCAGCCAAGATTTGGCCACCGGGGAGCTGTTTTTT,CASSQDLATGELFF
TRBV28,NA,NA,TRBJ1-5,TGTGCCAGCAGCCCCCTTCTATGGGGGGGGAATCAGCCCCAGCATTTT,CASSPLLWGGNQPQHF
TRBV12-3/TRBV12-4,NA,few,TRBJ1-2,TGTGCCAGCAGTTATGGGGTGGATGGCTACACCTTC,CASSYGVDGYTF
TRBV4-1,NA,NA,TRBJ2-1,TGCGCCAGCAGCGCTTACGTGGGGGGCTCCTACAATGAGCAGTTCTTC,CASSAYVGGSYNEQFF
TRBV20-1,NA,NA,TRBJ2-1,TGCAGTGCTGCCGGGACACTCTACAATGAGCAGTTCTTC,CSAAGTLYNEQFF
TRBV6-1,NA,NA,TRBJ1-6,TGTGCCAGCACCCCAGCCTGGAATAATTCACCCCTCCACTTT,CASTPAWNNSPLHF
TRBV7-9,NA,NA,TRBJ2-7,TGTGCCAGCAGCTTAGTCGAGACTAGTAGGTACGAGCAGTACTTC,CASSLVETSRYEQYF
TRBV7-9,NA,few,TRBJ2-4,TGTGCCACCGCCACCGGGGGGCCGCAAAACATTCAGTACTTC,CATATGGPQNIQYF
TRBV24-1,NA,NA,TRBJ2-2,TGTGCCACCAGTGATCCCCGTCCGGGATCCTTTATGAACACCGGGGAGCTGTTTTTT,CATSDPRPGSFMNTGELFF
TRBV2,NA,NA,TRBJ1-2,TGTGCCACCAAAATTAACTATGGCTACACCTTC,CATKINYGYTF
TRBV7-6,TRBD1,few,TRBJ1-6,TGTGCCAGCAGTCCCGAGGGGGCCGGATCACCCCTCCACTTT,CASSPEGAGSPLHF
TRBV19,NA,NA,TRBJ1-2,TGTGCCAGTAGTGGCAGGGATGTGTACGGCTACACCTTC,CASSGRDVYGYTF
TRBV12-3/TRBV12-4,TRBD1,NA,TRBJ2-5,TGTGCCAGCAGGCCCGGGACAGGGGAAGAGACCCAGTACTTC,CASRPGTGEETQYF
TRBV12-3/TRBV12-4,TRBD1,many,TRBJ1-1,TGTGCCAGCAGCACCCCCCGGGACAGATTGAACACTGAAGCTTTCTTT,CASSTPRDRLNTEAFF
TRBV24-1,NA,few,TRBJ1-2,TGTGCCACCAGCCGGGACCGGAATTATGGCTACACCTTC,CATSRDRNYGYTF
TRBV20-1,TRBD1,few,TRBJ1-5,TGCAGTGCCCTTGAGGACAGGGGGCTGGGACAGCCCCAGCATTTT,CSALEDRGLGQPQHF
TRBV7-6,TRBD1,few,TRBJ2-7,TGTGCCAGCAGCTTAGGACAGGGTGATAAATTTTCCTACGAGCAGTACTTC,CASSLGQGDKFSYEQYF
TRBV7-2,TRBD2,NA,TRBJ2-5,TGTGCCAGCAGGAGCGGGGGGTGGGAGACCCAGTACTTC,CASRSGGWETQYF
TRBV29-1,NA,NA,TRBJ2-1,TGCAGCGTTGAAATGGGGCCATATGAGCAGTTCTTC,CSVEMGPYEQFF
TRBV12-3/TRBV12-4,NA,few,TRBJ2-7,TGTGCCAGCAGTTTAGATGACAGAGCCTACGAGCAGTACTTC,CASSLDDRAYEQYF
TRBV2,NA,NA,TRBJ2-5,TGTGCCAGCACCCCGTACCAGATAGCGAACGACCAAGAGACCCAGTACTTC,CASTPYQIANDQETQYF
TRBV19,NA,NA,TRBJ1-2,TGTGCCGCCGCGGGACCGGTCTATGGCTACACCTTC,CAAAGPVYGYTF